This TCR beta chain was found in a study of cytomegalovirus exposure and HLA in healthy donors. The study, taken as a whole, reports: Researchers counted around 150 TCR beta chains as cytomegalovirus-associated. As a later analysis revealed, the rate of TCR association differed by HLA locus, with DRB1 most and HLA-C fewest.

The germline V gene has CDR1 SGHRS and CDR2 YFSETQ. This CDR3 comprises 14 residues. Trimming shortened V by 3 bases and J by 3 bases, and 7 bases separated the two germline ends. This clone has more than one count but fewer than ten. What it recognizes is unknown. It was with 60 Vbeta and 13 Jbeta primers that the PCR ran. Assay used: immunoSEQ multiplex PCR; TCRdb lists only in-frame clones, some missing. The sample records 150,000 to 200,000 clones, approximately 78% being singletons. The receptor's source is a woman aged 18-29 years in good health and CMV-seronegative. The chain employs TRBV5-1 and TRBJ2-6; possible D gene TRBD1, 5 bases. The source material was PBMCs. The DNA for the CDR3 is TGCGCCAGCAGCTCTCAGGGTGGGGCCAACGTCCTGACTTTC. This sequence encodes CASSSQGGANVLTF.